Described below is a single TCR beta chain sequence and its context. This clone's antigen is unknown. The input lacks base qualities; no much larger clone sits a single base away. Patients with a history of autoimmune disease or receiving systemic immunosuppression were excluded from the trial. Peripheral blood for TCR sequencing was drawn from every dose cohort at baseline, at cycle 4 day 1 and at cycle 7 day 1. Samples came from an open-label, multicenter, first-in-human phase I dose-escalation trial of ivuxolimab. Adults with locally advanced or metastatic melanoma, renal cell, hepatocellular, or head and neck squamous cell carcinoma were enrolled in the trial. CD4+ and CD8+ T cells were sorted separately from peripheral blood before TCR sequencing. Trimming removed 0 bases from V and 3 bases from J, leaving 15 bases between the germline ends. CDR1 and CDR2 were assigned from the germline V gene as MGHRA and YSYEKL. The CDR3, cysteine through phenylalanine, is 16 amino acids long. This entry keeps only the CDR3 DNA: 48 bases, framed from base 1.

For sequencing of the TCRbeta CDR3 region, genomic DNA was extracted from the sorted cells. The immunoSEQ Assay was used to sequence the TCRbeta CDR3 regions. TCRdb took over this immuneACCESS table, retaining in-frame rearrangements with V and J assigned. Such tables are incomplete; in checked studies, under half of the missing clones stem from an unresolved V gene, and the remainder is unexplained. The sample has about 18,000 clones on record, approximately 91% of them singletons. The leading ten clones occupy 65% to 75% of the sample. The entry originates in a study of OX40 agonist ivuxolimab in advanced cancers. Describing the broader study: Ivuxolimab, which targeted the costimulatory receptor OX40 (CD134), was an agonistic, fully human IgG2 monoclonal antibody. Intravenous ivuxolimab was administered to patients every 2 weeks at six dose levels: 0.01, 0.1, 0.3, 1.5, 3 and 10 mg/kg. Of the roughly 50 dose-escalation patients, hepatocellular carcinoma was present in about 20, melanoma in approximately 15, renal cell carcinoma in 9 and head and neck cancer in 9. In the dose-escalation cohort, 70% to 90% of patients were male, and the mean age was 60 years with a range of roughly 20 to 85. Patients were allowed to have had prior anti-PD-1, anti-PD-L1 or anti-CTLA-4 therapy, and 40% to 45% of the dose-escalation patients had been treated with checkpoint inhibitors. Partial responses were achieved by three dose-escalation patients, of whom one had hepatocellular carcinoma and two had cutaneous melanoma. Peripheral TCRbeta sequencing was intended to test whether TCR sequence diversity was altered and clonal T-cell expansion was caused by ivuxolimab. The paper describes the monotherapy dose-escalation part (N ≈ 50 patients) of the phase I trial of ivuxolimab.

Study-level results and caveats: Partial responders in the 0.1-3.0 mg/kg groups had among the lowest normalized peripheral clonal expansion, especially among CD8+ T cells. After ivuxolimab, more expanded clones were found on average in CD8+ T cells than in CD4+ T cells. Low levels of normalized T-cell clonal expansion were also seen in some nonresponding patients. Antigen specificity was not determined for the clonally expanded peripheral T cells. At doses from 0.1 to 3.0 mg/kg, clonal expansion was seen in both CD4+ and CD8+ blood T cells between baseline and week 6.

The sequence derives from an adult with an advanced solid tumor such as melanoma, head and neck, liver or kidney cancer. The sequence joins TRBV4-1 to TRBJ2-7, with a weak D call of TRBD1 (6 bases match). The sample in question was CD4+ or CD8+ T cells sorted from blood, obtained in a trial of the OX40 agonist ivuxolimab. The sequenced DNA: TGCGCCAGCAGCCAAGATATCAGGGGCATGTACTACGAGCAGTACTTC. The translation is CASSQDIRGMYYEQYF.